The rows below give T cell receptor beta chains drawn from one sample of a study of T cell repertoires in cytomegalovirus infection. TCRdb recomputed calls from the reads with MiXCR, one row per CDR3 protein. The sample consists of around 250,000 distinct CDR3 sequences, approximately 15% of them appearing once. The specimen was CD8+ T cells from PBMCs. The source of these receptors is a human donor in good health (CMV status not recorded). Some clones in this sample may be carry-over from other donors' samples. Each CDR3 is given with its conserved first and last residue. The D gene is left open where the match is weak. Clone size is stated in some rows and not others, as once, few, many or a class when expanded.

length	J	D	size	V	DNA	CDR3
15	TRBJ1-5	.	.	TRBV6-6	TGTGCCAGCAGTAAGGACGGAGGCCGGACTCAGCCCCAGCATTTT	CASSKDGGRTQPQHF
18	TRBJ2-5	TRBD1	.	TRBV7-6	TGTGCCAGCAGCTTACCCCAAGGACAGGGCCGACTCCAAGAGACCCAGTACTTC	CASSLPQGQGRLQETQYF
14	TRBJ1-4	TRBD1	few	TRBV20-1	TGCAGTGCTAGAGGAGGGACAGAAGATGAAAAACTGTTTTTT	CSARGGTEDEKLFF
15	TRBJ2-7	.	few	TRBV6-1	TGTGCCAGCACTCCTGGGGGGGCGACGCACTACGAGCAGTACTTC	CASTPGGATHYEQYF
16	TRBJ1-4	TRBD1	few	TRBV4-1	TGCGCCAGCAGCCCAAGCCGTGGACAGGGGGACGAAAAACTGTTTTTT	CASSPSRGQGDEKLFF
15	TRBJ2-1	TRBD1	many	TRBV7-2	TGTGCCAGCGAGGGGGGACAGGGATACTACAATGAGCAGTTCTTC	CASEGGQGYYNEQFF
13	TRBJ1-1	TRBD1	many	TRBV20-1	TGCAGTGCCTCGATGGACAGGGACACTGAAGCTTTCTTT	CSASMDRDTEAFF
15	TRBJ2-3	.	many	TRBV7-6	TGTGCCAGCAGAGTAGGCCGTGACCCTACAGATACGCAGTATTTT	CASRVGRDPTDTQYF
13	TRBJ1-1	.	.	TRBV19	TGTGCCAGTAGTATACCCGCGGACACTGAAGCTTTCTTT	CASSIPADTEAFF
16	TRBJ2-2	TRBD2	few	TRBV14	TGTGCCAGCAGCCAAGAAAACGGGGGGGCCACCGGGGAGCTGTTTTTT	CASSQENGGATGELFF
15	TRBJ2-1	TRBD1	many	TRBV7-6	TGTGCCAGCAGCGATCGGGACAGGAACATCGGGGAGCAGTTCTTC	CASSDRDRNIGEQFF
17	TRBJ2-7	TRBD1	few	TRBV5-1	TGCGCCAGCAGCTTGGTTGACCAGGACAGGGAAGATCACGAGCAGTACTTC	CASSLVDQDREDHEQYF
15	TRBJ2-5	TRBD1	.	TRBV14	TGTGCCAGCAGCCAAGCAGACAGGGGGCTGGAGACCCAGTACTTC	CASSQADRGLETQYF
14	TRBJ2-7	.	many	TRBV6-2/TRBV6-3	TGTGCCAGCAGTTACTCAGCAGGCCCCTACGAGCAGTACTTC	CASSYSAGPYEQYF
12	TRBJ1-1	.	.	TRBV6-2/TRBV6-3	TGTGCCAACAGTATCGACAAACTTGAAGCTTTCTTT	CANSIDKLEAFF
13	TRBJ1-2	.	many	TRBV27	TGTGCCAGCAGTTTAGGTCCGCTTTGGGGCTACACCTTC	CASSLGPLWGYTF
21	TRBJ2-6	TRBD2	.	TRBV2	TGTGCCAGCAGTGAACGCCGGGAGGGAGGCCCCATATTGTCTGGGGCCAACGTCCTGACTTTC	CASSERREGGPILSGANVLTF
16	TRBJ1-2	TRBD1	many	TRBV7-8	TGTGCCAGCAGCTTATCCCCGGGACAGAGTAACTATGGCTACACCTTC	CASSLSPGQSNYGYTF
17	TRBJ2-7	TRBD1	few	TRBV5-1	TGCGCCAGCAGCTTGGCCTTGGCGGGACAGGGGTCCTACGAGCAGTACTTC	CASSLALAGQGSYEQYF
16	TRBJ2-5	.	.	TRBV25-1	TGTGCCAGCAGTGCTCAACAGGGTACGATCGGGGAGACCCAGTACTTC	CASSAQQGTIGETQYF
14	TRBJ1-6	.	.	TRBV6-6	TGTGCCAGCAGTTTGCCGGGATGGAATTCACCCCTCCACTTT	CASSLPGWNSPLHF
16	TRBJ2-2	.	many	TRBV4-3	TGCGCCAGCAGCCAAGATAGGGCAGGTTTGACCGGGGAGCTGTTTTTT	CASSQDRAGLTGELFF
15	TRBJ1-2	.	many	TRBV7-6	TGTGCCAGCAGCCTCGGAGGGCACTCGGGCTATGGCTACACCTTC	CASSLGGHSGYGYTF
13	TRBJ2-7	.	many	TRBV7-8	TGTGCCAGCAGCTTAGATGCGGGTTCCGAGCAGTACTTC	CASSLDAGSEQYF
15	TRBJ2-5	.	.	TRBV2	TGTGCCAGAAGAGACCTATCGCTACCACAAGAGACCCAGTACTTC	CARRDLSLPQETQYF
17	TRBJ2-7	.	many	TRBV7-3	TGTGCCAGCAGCTTAGAGAGAAGCGGGTTGAGCTCCTACGAGCAGTACTTC	CASSLERSGLSSYEQYF
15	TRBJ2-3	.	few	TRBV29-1	TGCAGCGTTGACCCGGACAGAGAATTCACAGATACGCAGTATTTT	CSVDPDREFTDTQYF
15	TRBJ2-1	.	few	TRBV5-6	TGTGCCAGCAGCTTGAGGGCGGGGGCTTTAAATGAGCAGTTCTTC	CASSLRAGALNEQFF
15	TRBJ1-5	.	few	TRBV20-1	TGCAGTGCTAGAGATGGCAGGGGACTGAATCAGCCCCAGCATTTT	CSARDGRGLNQPQHF
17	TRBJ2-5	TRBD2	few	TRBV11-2	TGTGCCAGCAGCTTAGGCCCGGGACTAGCTGATCAAGAGACCCAGTACTTC	CASSLGPGLADQETQYF
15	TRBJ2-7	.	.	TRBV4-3	TGCGCCAGCAGCCAAGGGCGGGGAACCCTGTACGAGCAGTACTTC	CASSQGRGTLYEQYF
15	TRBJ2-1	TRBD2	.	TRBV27	TGTGCCAGCAGTTTAAGGCTAGCGGGGGGCGATGAGCAGTTCTTC	CASSLRLAGGDEQFF
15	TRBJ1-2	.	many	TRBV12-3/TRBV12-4	TGTGCCAGCAACCCTGCAACGGAAGTAGACTATGGCTACACCTTC	CASNPATEVDYGYTF
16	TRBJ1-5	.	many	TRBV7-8	TGTGCCAGCAGCTTAGCGTCCAGGGTTCCGTATCAGCCCCAGCATTTT	CASSLASRVPYQPQHF
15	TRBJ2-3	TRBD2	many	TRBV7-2	TGTGCCAGCAGCTTTGGTGTGCTAGCGGGGGCCCTAGTGTATTTT	CASSFGVLAGALVYF
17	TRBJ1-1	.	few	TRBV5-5	TGTGCCAGCAGCTTGAAAGAATTAGGGCGTACCAACACTGAAGCTTTCTTT	CASSLKELGRTNTEAFF
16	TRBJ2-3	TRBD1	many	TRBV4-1	TGCGCCAGCAGCGCGCCAGACAGGGCTCTTGCAGATACGCAGTATTTT	CASSAPDRALADTQYF
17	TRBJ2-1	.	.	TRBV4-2	TGTGCCAGCAGCCAAGATGGCCGGGGTAGCTCCTACAATGAGCAGTTCTTC	CASSQDGRGSSYNEQFF
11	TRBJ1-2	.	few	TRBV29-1	TGCAGCGTTGTCGGGTTCTATGGCTACACCTTC	CSVVGFYGYTF
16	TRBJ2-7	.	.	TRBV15	TGTGCCACCAGCAGAGGGGCAGGGCCCAGCTCCTACGAGCAGTACTTC	CATSRGAGPSSYEQYF
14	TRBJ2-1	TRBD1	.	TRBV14	TGTGCCAGCAGCCCTTGGGACAGGCTTAATGAGCAGTTCTTC	CASSPWDRLNEQFF
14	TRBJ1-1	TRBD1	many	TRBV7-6	TGTGCCAGCACCTTAGGGGGCGAGAACACTGAAGCTTTCTTT	CASTLGGENTEAFF
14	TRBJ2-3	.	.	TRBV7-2	TGTGCCAGCAGCTTCGGTTCGGTTAAAGATACGCAGTATTTT	CASSFGSVKDTQYF
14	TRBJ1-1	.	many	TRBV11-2	TGTGCCAGCAGCTTCCCCCTCACGAACACTGAAGCTTTCTTT	CASSFPLTNTEAFF
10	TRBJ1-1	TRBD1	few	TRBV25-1	TGTGGACAGGGTGGCACTGAAGCTTTCTTT	CGQGGTEAFF
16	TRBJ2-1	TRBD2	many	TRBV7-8	TGTGCCAGCAGCTCCCTAGCTGGCGGGGGGGACAATGAGCAGTTCTTC	CASSSLAGGGDNEQFF
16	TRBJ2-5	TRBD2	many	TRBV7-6	TGTGCCAGCAGGAGAGGCGGGGGGGAATACCAAGAGACCCAGTACTTC	CASRRGGGEYQETQYF
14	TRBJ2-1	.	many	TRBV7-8	TGTGCCAGCAGCTTACTCCCCCAGGGCGGTGAGCAGTTCTTC	CASSLLPQGGEQFF
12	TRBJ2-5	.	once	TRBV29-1	TGCAGCGTTGAGTCTGGACGAGAGACCCAGTACTTC	CSVESGRETQYF
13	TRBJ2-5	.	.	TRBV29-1	TGCAGCGAGGACGGGGGGCGAGGAGAGACCCAGTACTTC	CSEDGGRGETQYF
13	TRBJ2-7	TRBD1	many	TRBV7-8	TGTGCCAGCAGGATGGGACAGACCTACGAGCAGTACTTC	CASRMGQTYEQYF
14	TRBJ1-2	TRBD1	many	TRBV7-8	TGTGCCAGCAGCACACGGACAGGGAACTATGGCTACACCTTC	CASSTRTGNYGYTF
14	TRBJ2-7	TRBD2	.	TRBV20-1	TGCAGTGCTCCCCGCCTAGCGGACACCTACGAGCAGTACTTC	CSAPRLADTYEQYF
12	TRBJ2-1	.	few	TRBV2	TGTGCCAGCAGGGGTAGATACAATGAGCAGTTCTTC	CASRGRYNEQFF
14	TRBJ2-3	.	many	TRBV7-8	TGTGCCAGCGGTTGGGGGTCAGGTCCAGATACGCAGTATTTT	CASGWGSGPDTQYF
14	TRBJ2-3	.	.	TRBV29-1	TGCAGCGTTGAAGCCGTAGGGACTGGCCGGTCGCAGTATTTT	CSVEAVGTGRSQYF
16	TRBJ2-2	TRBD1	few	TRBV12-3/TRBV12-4	TGTGCCAGTAGAAAACCAGGGGGCTACAACACCGGGGAGCTGTTTTTT	CASRKPGGYNTGELFF